This is a list of T cell receptor beta chains from one sample in a study of CD8+ T cells in alopecia areata. Sequencing used immunoSEQ multiplex PCR; TCRdb keeps in-frame clones, though not all of them. The table records around 200,000 clones, roughly 63% of them present only once. The specimen was CD4+ T cells sorted from blood, collected at week 0. These receptors were collected from a human donor with alopecia areata. Each CDR3 is given with its conserved first and last residue. A D gene is named only where the DNA matches it firmly. Clone size is not always given. Where it is, it says once, few, many or a class for expanded clones.

D gene	V gene	J gene	clone size	CDR3 protein	CDR3 DNA
NA	TRBV4-1	TRBJ2-7	NA	CASSQVFGATYEQYF	TGCGCCAGCAGCCAAGTTTTCGGGGCAACCTACGAGCAGTACTTC
NA	TRBV20-1	TRBJ2-1	NA	CSGVSYNEQFF	TGCAGTGGGGTCTCCTACAATGAGCAGTTCTTC
TRBD2	TRBV6-5	TRBJ2-5	few	CASSHGGTSGFKYF	TGTGCCAGCAGCCATGGGGGGACTAGCGGATTTAAGTACTTC
TRBD2	TRBV6-5	TRBJ2-3	NA	CASSYLAGGTDTQYF	TGTGCCAGCAGTTACTTAGCGGGGGGCACAGATACGCAGTATTTT
NA	TRBV30	TRBJ1-6	NA	CAWTHTRWGARAPLHF	TGTGCCTGGACCCACACACGATGGGGGGCGCGAGCACCCCTCCACTTT
TRBD2	TRBV9	TRBJ2-1	NA	CASSPSVTSGDHSYNEQFF	TGTGCCAGCAGCCCATCCGTGACTAGCGGGGACCACTCCTACAATGAGCAGTTCTTC
NA	TRBV7-2	TRBJ1-2	NA	CASSHKNRYTF	TGTGCCAGCAGCCATAAGAACCGCTACACCTTC
TRBD2	TRBV4-3	TRBJ2-1	NA	CASSQGLTSGGGNEQFF	TGCGCCAGCAGCCAAGGCTTGACTAGCGGGGGTGGGAATGAGCAGTTCTTC
NA	TRBV30	TRBJ1-2	NA	CAWSVPGVNYGYTF	TGTGCCTGGAGTGTACCAGGGGTAAACTATGGCTACACCTTC
NA	TRBV27	TRBJ1-5	NA	CASSLSGTAKSSNQPQHF	TGTGCCAGCAGTTTATCGGGGACGGCTAAGTCAAGCAATCAGCCCCAGCATTTT
TRBD1	TRBV2	TRBJ2-7	NA	CASSADRGYEQYF	TGTGCCAGCAGTGCGGACAGGGGATACGAGCAGTACTTC
TRBD2	TRBV2	TRBJ2-7	NA	CASSPPSGGFSNEQYF	TGTGCCAGCAGTCCTCCTAGCGGGGGGTTCTCAAACGAGCAGTACTTC
NA	TRBV29-1	TRBJ1-1	NA	CSALITEAFF	TGCAGCGCCCTTATTACTGAAGCTTTCTTT
NA	TRBV18	TRBJ2-3	NA	CASSPRTTRTDTQYF	TGTGCCAGCTCACCCCGAACTACTCGCACAGATACGCAGTATTTT
NA	TRBV29-1	TRBJ2-4	NA	CSVVRDGAKNIQYF	TGCAGCGTCGTCAGGGATGGGGCCAAAAACATTCAGTACTTC
TRBD1	TRBV29-1	TRBJ1-2	few	CSVDGTGELDGYTF	TGCAGCGTCGACGGGACAGGGGAGTTGGATGGCTACACCTTC
NA	TRBV29-1	TRBJ1-1	NA	CSVDRRLEAFF	TGCAGCGTTGATAGGAGGCTTGAAGCTTTCTTT
TRBD1	TRBV9	TRBJ1-1	NA	CASSLGQVNNMNTEAFF	TGTGCCAGCAGCCTCGGACAGGTCAACAACATGAACACTGAAGCTTTCTTT
NA	TRBV23-1	TRBJ1-3	NA	CASSQTNRCFGNTIYF	TGCGCCAGCAGTCAAACCAACCGCTGCTTTGGAAACACCATATATTTT
NA	TRBV7-2	TRBJ2-3	NA	CASSSRGVLTDTQYF	TGTGCCAGCAGCTCCAGGGGCGTACTCACAGATACGCAGTATTTT
TRBD1	TRBV18	TRBJ1-2	NA	CASSPSDRGNYGYTF	TGTGCCAGCTCACCGTCGGACAGGGGGAACTATGGCTACACCTTC
NA	TRBV30	TRBJ2-6	NA	CAWSAQLGANVLTF	TGTGCCTGGAGTGCGCAGCTTGGGGCCAACGTCCTGACTTTC
TRBD1	TRBV29-1	TRBJ1-1	once	CSVELRQGWPEAFF	TGCAGCGTTGAGCTCAGACAGGGCTGGCCTGAAGCTTTCTTT
NA	TRBV25-1	TRBJ1-6	NA	CASSDPGGNSPLHF	TGTGCCAGCAGTGATCCAGGTGGTAATTCACCCCTCCACTTT
NA	TRBV6-4	TRBJ2-5	few	CASSVLRGIGYF	TGTGCCAGCAGTGTTCTACGAGGGATTGGGTACTTC
NA	TRBV30	TRBJ1-1	NA	CAWSPGMNTEAFF	TGTGCCTGGAGTCCGGGGATGAACACTGAAGCTTTCTTT
TRBD1	TRBV2	TRBJ2-1	NA	CASSDRGLAYNEQFF	TGTGCCAGCAGCGACAGGGGGCTCGCCTACAATGAGCAGTTCTTC
NA	TRBV29-1	TRBJ2-1	NA	CSVEEWGKNNEQFF	TGCAGCGTTGAAGAGTGGGGAAAGAACAATGAGCAGTTCTTC
NA	TRBV5-6	TRBJ2-3	NA	CASSSTDTQYF	TGTGCCAGCAGCTCCACAGATACGCAGTATTTT
NA	TRBV30	TRBJ1-5	once	CAWSVRGARQPQHF	TGTGCCTGGAGTGTAAGGGGGGCTCGCCAGCCCCAGCATTTT
NA	TRBV30	TRBJ1-6	NA	CAWRPISGLAGDSPLHF	TGTGCCTGGAGGCCTATTTCAGGGCTGGCTGGGGATTCACCCCTCCACTTT
TRBD2	TRBV6-5	TRBJ2-1	NA	CASRTSGGMYEQFF	TGTGCCAGCAGAACTAGCGGGGGGATGTATGAGCAGTTCTTC
NA	TRBV13	TRBJ1-1	few	CASSFFGNTEAFF	TGTGCCAGCAGCTTCTTTGGGAACACTGAAGCTTTCTTT
NA	TRBV25-1	TRBJ1-2	NA	CASSELGGGYTF	TGTGCCAGCAGTGAATTGGGTGGTGGCTACACCTTC
NA	TRBV27	TRBJ2-7	NA	CASSWHASYEQYF	TGTGCCAGCAGTTGGCACGCCTCCTACGAGCAGTACTTC
NA	TRBV15	TRBJ2-7	NA	CATSRDGPLNYEQYF	TGTGCCACCAGCAGAGACGGGCCGCTTAACTACGAGCAGTACTTC
NA	TRBV19	TRBJ2-1	NA	CASSIKGYNEQFF	TGTGCCAGTAGTATTAAGGGTTACAATGAGCAGTTCTTC
NA	TRBV2	TRBJ2-7	NA	CASSGSVYEQYF	TGTGCCAGCAGTGGGTCGGTATACGAGCAGTACTTC
TRBD1	TRBV7-2	TRBJ2-5	NA	CASSLQNTGGWETQYF	TGTGCCAGCAGCCTTCAAAACACAGGGGGCTGGGAGACCCAGTACTTC
NA	TRBV4-1	TRBJ1-1	NA	CASSHLYTEAFF	TGCGCCAGCAGCCACCTTTACACTGAAGCTTTCTTT
NA	TRBV29-1	TRBJ1-2	NA	CSVGSNSYGYTF	TGCAGCGTGGGATCGAACTCCTATGGCTACACCTTC
NA	TRBV19	TRBJ1-4	NA	CASTSAGFGGDEKLFF	TGTGCCAGTACTTCTGCAGGATTCGGGGGCGATGAAAAACTGTTTTTT
TRBD1	TRBV30	TRBJ1-2	few	CAWRGQGLNYGYTF	TGTGCCTGGAGGGGACAGGGGCTAAACTATGGCTACACCTTC
TRBD1	TRBV7-2	TRBJ1-1	few	CASSLDRQGKAFF	TGTGCCAGCAGCTTAGATAGACAGGGCAAAGCTTTCTTT
NA	TRBV9	TRBJ2-3	NA	CASSPISSTDTQYF	TGTGCCAGCAGCCCGATATCTAGCACAGATACGCAGTATTTT
NA	TRBV30	TRBJ2-7	once	CAWSLEGPYEQYF	TGTGCCTGGAGTCTGGAGGGACCCTACGAGCAGTACTTC
TRBD2	TRBV30	TRBJ2-3	few	CALTSGGLTDTQYF	TGTGCCTTGACTAGCGGGGGTCTCACAGATACGCAGTATTTT
NA	TRBV30	TRBJ1-4	NA	CAWNREDEKLFF	TGTGCCTGGAACAGGGAGGATGAAAAACTGTTTTTT
TRBD1	TRBV12-5	TRBJ2-5	once	CASGPLGTGQETQYF	TGTGCTAGTGGCCCCCTTGGGACAGGGCAAGAGACCCAGTACTTC
NA	TRBV2	TRBJ2-7	NA	CASSEGGGRNEQYF	TGTGCCAGCAGTGAGGGGGGTGGACGAAACGAGCAGTACTTC
NA	TRBV10-3	TRBJ2-6	NA	CATTAGANVLTF	TGTGCCACCACCGCTGGGGCCAACGTCCTGACTTTC
NA	TRBV7-9	TRBJ2-1	few	CASSSLGTRRTGEQFF	TGTGCCAGCAGCTCATTAGGGACTAGGAGGACAGGGGAGCAGTTCTTC
NA	TRBV6-6	TRBJ1-5	NA	CASSLPAGSQPQHF	TGTGCCAGCAGTCTCCCCGCAGGGAGTCAGCCCCAGCATTTT
NA	TRBV6-1	TRBJ1-2	NA	CASSEVTRTNYGYTF	TGTGCCAGCAGTGAAGTGACACGCACTAACTATGGCTACACCTTC
NA	TRBV2	TRBJ1-2	few	CASSEEEPAHTF	TGTGCCAGCAGTGAAGAGGAACCAGCCCACACCTTC
TRBD1	TRBV29-1	TRBJ2-1	NA	CSTDRGGNEQFF	TGCAGCACCGACAGGGGAGGCAATGAGCAGTTCTTC
TRBD1	TRBV5-1	TRBJ2-7	few	CASSLGQGGYEQYF	TGCGCCAGCAGCTTGGGACAGGGGGGCTACGAGCAGTACTTC
NA	TRBV19	TRBJ2-6	NA	CASSFGSGANVLTF	TGTGCCAGTAGTTTCGGGTCTGGGGCCAACGTCCTGACTTTC